A single T cell receptor beta chain is shown here with its context. V lost 6 bases and J 0 bases, leaving 9 bases between the germline ends. The CDR3 has 14 amino acids. Per the germline V gene, CDR1 is SGHTA and CDR2 is FQGNSA. Libraries were prepared by immunoSEQ multiplex PCR; TCRdb keeps only in-frame clonotypes and omits some of them. Of 90,000 to 100,000 clones listed, 82% are singletons. The entry originates in a study of blood T cell repertoires in COVID-19. Turning to the study itself: Nucleic acid was either cDNA or gDNA, and it came from T cells, B-cell-depleted T cells, or PBMCs.

This receptor was obtained from a man between 65 and 85 years old with acute or convalescent COVID-19. The chain has TRBV7-2 and TRBJ1-3; D ambiguous. Sequencing used peripheral blood. This CDR3 reads CASSSASSGNTIYF. In nucleotides, the CDR3 is TGTGCCAGCAGTTCAGCTAGCTCTGGAAACACCATATATTTT.